This T cell receptor beta chain was captured in a study of vaccination and CD4 T cells after COVID-19. Study background: Median draw time for post-COVID samples was over 100 days post-diagnosis (range 35 to 161).

From the PCR reads, TCRdb called clonotypes with MiXCR, one entry per CDR3 protein. The sample holds 15,000 to 20,000 distinct CDR3 sequences, just over 60% seen once. Trimming took off 4 bases at V and 4 bases at J, with 17 bases between the two ends. Germline assignment: CDR1 SGHAT and CDR2 FQDESV (reference sequence). The CDR3 has 16 amino acids. This chain uses TRBV11-1 with TRBJ1-5, with D perhaps TRBD1 (6 bases). This sample comprised CD4+ T cells from blood, obtained after SARS-CoV-2 vaccination. The receptor comes from a human donor who had recovered from COVID-19. The CDR3 region is CASSSTGNSTNQPQHF. As DNA, the CDR3 is TGTGCCAGCAGCTCAACAGGGAACTCAACAAATCAGCCCCAGCATTTT.